A selection of T cell receptor beta chains follows, all from one sample in a study of T cells in Graves' hyperthyroidism and ophthalmopathy. In TCRdb, the multiplex PCR reads were re-called with MiXCR into one record per CDR3 protein. The sample holds hundreds of thousands of distinct CDR3 sequences, around 21% seen once. Sample: blood. The receptors were sampled from a man aged 25-45 years with Graves' ophthalmopathy. Each CDR3 is given with its conserved first and last residue. The D gene is left open where the match is weak. The size of a clone is reported for some rows only, either as once, few or many, or as a class for expanded clones.

D gene: TRBD2; clone size: -; J gene: TRBJ2-7; V gene: TRBV7-2; CDR3 protein: CASSLASGPTYEQYF; CDR3 DNA: TGTGCCAGCAGCTTAGCTAGCGGGCCAACCTACGAGCAGTACTTC
D gene: -; clone size: many; J gene: TRBJ2-5; V gene: TRBV30; CDR3 protein: CAWSGGSPGTQYF; CDR3 DNA: TGTGCCTGGAGTGGCGGGTCCCCGGGGACCCAGTACTTC
D gene: -; clone size: few; J gene: TRBJ2-2; V gene: TRBV7-8; CDR3 protein: CASSLRTPAGELFF; CDR3 DNA: TGTGCCAGCAGCCTACGGACCCCCGCCGGGGAGCTGTTTTTT
D gene: TRBD1; clone size: many; J gene: TRBJ1-1; V gene: TRBV11-2; CDR3 protein: CASSYTGGFTEAFF; CDR3 DNA: TGTGCCAGCAGCTACACAGGGGGGTTCACTGAAGCTTTCTTT
D gene: -; clone size: many; J gene: TRBJ1-1; V gene: TRBV5-1; CDR3 protein: CASSLGVVNTEAFF; CDR3 DNA: TGCGCCAGCAGCTTGGGAGTGGTGAACACTGAAGCTTTCTTT
D gene: -; clone size: many; J gene: TRBJ1-1; V gene: TRBV18; CDR3 protein: CASSPGTAQTAFF; CDR3 DNA: TGTGCCAGCTCTCCCGGGACGGCGCAGACGGCTTTCTTT
D gene: TRBD2; clone size: few; J gene: TRBJ2-2; V gene: TRBV15; CDR3 protein: CATSSLALAIDTGELFF; CDR3 DNA: TGTGCCACCAGCAGCCTGGCACTAGCGATTGACACCGGGGAGCTGTTTTTT
D gene: -; clone size: few; J gene: TRBJ2-5; V gene: TRBV5-1; CDR3 protein: CASSLLLSAGETQYF; CDR3 DNA: TGCGCCAGCAGCTTGTTGCTTTCTGCAGGAGAGACCCAGTACTTC
D gene: TRBD2; clone size: -; J gene: TRBJ2-3; V gene: TRBV27; CDR3 protein: CASSLIPGLAGTDTQYF; CDR3 DNA: TGTGCCAGCAGTTTAATCCCGGGACTAGCGGGCACAGATACGCAGTATTTT
D gene: -; clone size: few; J gene: TRBJ2-1; V gene: TRBV6-1; CDR3 protein: CASSEVYEQFF; CDR3 DNA: TGTGCCAGCAGTGAAGTCTATGAGCAGTTCTTC